This TCR beta chain was sequenced in a study of blood T cell repertoires in COVID-19. Here immunoSEQ multiplex PCR was the method, and the copy in TCRdb shows in-frame clones only, minus some. The sample has a few hundred thousand clones; roughly 90% are singletons. Participants were placed into cohorts based on the clinical history they reported. Symptom resolution, clearance, or two negative PCRs marked donors in Cohort 3 as recovered. Germline V lookup: CDR1 SGHAT, CDR2 FQNNGV. The CDR3 loop spans 14 amino acids. V was pared by 1 base and J by 2 bases, with 6 bases between. The chain employs TRBV11-2 and TRBJ1-3, with D perhaps matching TRBD1 (5 bases). Sequenced input: PBMCs or T cells enriched from blood (not recorded which). The TCR originated in a woman aged 40 to 49 who had recovered from COVID-19. The CDR3, as DNA: TGTGCCAGCAGCTTAGGGGGGGCTGGAAACACCATATATTTT. Translated: CASSLGGAGNTIYF.